The 16 T cell receptor beta chains listed next were all sequenced from one sample in a study of shared clonotypes between healthy human individuals. The data were produced by immunoSEQ multiplex PCR, yet TCRdb's version contains in-frame clones alone and is incomplete. Of about 710,000 clones in the sample, approximately 72% were seen once. The sequenced sample was memory CD4+ T cells sorted from blood. The subset was: CD45RA-negative fraction. These receptors came from a woman aged 25-40 years in good health.

This clone came up a few times. V gene TRBV28 combines with J gene TRBJ2-3, with D possibly being TRBD1 (6 bases). The CDR3 has 13 residues. Trimming left V 6 bases short and J 2 bases short, with 9 bases between. Germline V gives CDR1 MDHEN, CDR2 SYDVKM. In DNA form, the CDR3 reads TGTGCCAGCAGACGGGACAACACAGATACGCAGTATTTT. Translating gives CASRRDNTDTQYF.

This chain connects TRBV5-6 to TRBJ1-1; D gene ambiguous. Trimming shortened V by 6 bases and J by 1 base, and 16 bases separated the two germline ends. Germline V gives CDR1 SGHDT, CDR2 YYEEEE. This CDR3 has 15 amino acids. CDR3 amino acids: CASTHKGLGNTEAFF. The DNA for the CDR3 is TGTGCCAGCACCCACAAAGGGCTAGGGAACACTGAAGCTTTCTTT.

The chain couples TRBV4-1 to TRBJ2-3; D gene uncertain. Trimming removed 3 bases from V and 10 bases from J, with 14 bases in between. CDR1 is MGHRA, CDR2 YSYEKL, per germline. This CDR3 region has 13 residues. The CDR3 sequence is CASSQSERHAQYF. DNA for the CDR3: TGCGCCAGCAGCCAGAGTGAAAGACATGCGCAGTATTTT.

The genes are TRBV7-9 and TRBJ1-4, with 8 nucleotides matching TRBD1. Trimming cost V 3 bases and J 5 bases; bases outside gene matches: 8. This CDR3 is built from 16 residues. Germline loops: CDR1 SEHNR, CDR2 FQNEAQ (reference sequence). The CDR3 DNA follows: TGTGCCAGCAGCTTTCCCCCGACAGGGGCGAATGAAAAACTGTTTTTT. Translation: CASSFPPTGANEKLFF.

This clone has just a few counts. DNA for the CDR3: TGTGCCAGCAGCAAAGTAGAGAAACACCGTTACGAGCAGTACTTC. Translation gives CASSKVEKHRYEQYF. This chain links TRBV21-1 with TRBJ2-7. TRBV21-1 is a listed pseudogene. The CDR3 runs to 15 residues.

V usage is TRBV11-3 and J usage is TRBJ2-1; possibly TRBD2 for D (5 bases). Trimming pared 3 bases from V and 5 bases from J, leaving 14 bases between. CDR1 and CDR2 (germline): SGHNT, YENEEA. This CDR3 comprises 15 residues. This CDR3 reads CASSLGAVSHNEQFF. DNA of the CDR3: TGTGCCAGCAGCTTGGGAGCCGTCTCACACAATGAGCAGTTCTTC.

The chain joins TRBV25-1 to TRBJ2-2; 7 nucleotides line up with TRBD1. V trimming: 6 bases; J trimming: 0 bases; junction bases outside the gene matches: 4. The germline V gene has CDR1 MGHDK and CDR2 SYGVNS. This CDR3 region has 15 residues. The DNA of the CDR3 is TGTGCCAGCAGAGCAGGGGGTACGAACACCGGGGAGCTGTTTTTT. Its protein is CASRAGGTNTGELFF. The complete variable domain, with remaining parts taken from reference TRBV25-1 and TRBJ2-2, reads EADIYQTPRYLVIGTGKKITLECSQTMGHDKMYWYQQDPGMELHLIHYSYGVNSTEKGDLSSESTVSRIRTEHFPLTLESARPSHTSQYLCASRAGGTNTGELFFGEGSRLTVL.

The chain has TRBV7-6 and TRBJ2-1; 9 nucleotides align to TRBD2. This CDR3 has 17 residues. Trimming cost V 2 bases and J 3 bases; bases outside gene matches: 8. Germline loops: CDR1 SGHVS, CDR2 FNYEAQ. Written as DNA, the CDR3 is TGTGCCAGCAGCTTATCACCGACTAGCGGCATCTACAATGAGCAGTTCTTC. Residues: CASSLSPTSGIYNEQFF.

This clone was found a few times. The chain carries TRBV5-1 and TRBJ1-4, with D uncertain. The V gene's germline CDR1 is SGHRS and CDR2 YFSETQ. V was pared by 2 bases and J by 8 bases, with 13 bases between. The length of the CDR3 is 14 residues. For the CDR3, the DNA is TGCGCCAGCAGCTTAAACTCAAGACGCGAAAAACTGTTTTTT. Translated, it gives CASSLNSRREKLFF.

DNA of the CDR3: TGTGCCAGCAGCCCCAGGGCTATCGGCGAGACCCAGTACTTC. Its protein is CASSPRAIGETQYF. The rearrangement joins TRBV11-2 to TRBJ2-5; tentative D call: TRBD1 (5 bases). This CDR3 has 14 residues. Per the germline V gene, CDR1 is SGHAT and CDR2 is FQNNGV. Trimming took off 5 bases at V and 5 bases at J, with 15 bases between the two ends.

The genes are TRBV15 and TRBJ1-5, with D possibly being TRBD1 (5 bases). Germline assignment: CDR1 LNHNV and CDR2 YYDKDF (reference sequence). Trimming pared 2 bases from V and 9 bases from J, leaving 17 bases between. This CDR3 is 15 amino acids long. The CDR3 protein is CATSRQKGSPGPQHF. Written as DNA, the CDR3 is TGTGCCACCAGCAGACAGAAGGGGTCGCCAGGGCCCCAGCATTTT.

CDR3 loop: CASSPGLADSYEQYF. The CDR3 nucleotides are TGTGCCAGCAGCCCCGGACTAGCGGATAGCTACGAGCAGTACTTC. The genes are TRBV9 and TRBJ2-7; 10 nucleotides agree with TRBD2. V lost 4 bases to trimming and J lost 3 bases; unmatched junction nucleotides: 7. This CDR3 has 15 residues. Germline CDR1 and CDR2: SGDLS and YYNGEE.

This clone was counted a single time. The V call is TRBV2, the J call TRBJ2-3; 10 bases map to TRBD1. Germline assignment: CDR1 SNHLY and CDR2 FYNNEI. CDR3 size: 15 residues. J gave up 5 bases and V 5 bases, and 7 bases lay outside the gene matches. CDR3 sequence: CASSFAGTGVDTQYF. CDR3 in DNA: TGTGCCAGCAGTTTCGCCGGGACAGGGGTAGATACGCAGTATTTT.

The chain combines TRBV4-1 with TRBJ1-3, with 9 bases lining up with TRBD1. Per the germline V gene, CDR1 is MGHRA and CDR2 is YSYEKL. The ends lost 0 bases at V and 1 base at J; junction bases unmatched: 4. This CDR3 has 17 residues. The CDR3 reads CASSQDPGTGSGNTIYF. In DNA form, the CDR3 reads TGCGCCAGCAGCCAAGATCCTGGGACAGGGTCTGGAAACACCATATATTTT.

This clone was recorded a few times. The CDR3 spells CASSFRQGGYEQYF. The CDR3, as DNA: TGTGCCAGCAGCTTCCGACAGGGCGGATACGAGCAGTACTTC. This sequence joins TRBV5-4 and TRBJ2-7; TRBD1 matches 7 bases. Per the germline V gene, CDR1 is SGHNT and CDR2 is YYREEE (reference sequence). This CDR3 has 14 residues. V was clipped by 2 bases and J by 4 bases; unmatched bases: 6.

This chain joins TRBV6-5 and TRBJ1-1; TRBD1 is a possible D gene (6 bases). This CDR3 comprises 14 residues. Germline V gene data show CDR1 as MNHEY and CDR2 as SVGAGI. The V end was cut by 6 bases, the J end by 4 bases, with 15 bases between. CDR3 amino acids: CASSKGGGFTEAFF. CDR3 coding DNA: TGTGCCAGCAGCAAAGGTGGGGGCTTCACTGAAGCTTTCTTT.